The 30 T cell receptor beta chains presented below share a single source sample, sequenced in a study of blood T cell repertoires in COVID-19. The data were produced by immunoSEQ multiplex PCR, yet TCRdb's version contains in-frame clones alone and is incomplete. The sample comprises a few hundred thousand clones, roughly 90% of which are singletons, and less than 20% rests with the top ten. Sequenced material: PBMCs or T cells enriched from blood (not recorded which). Every receptor here comes from a woman between 25 and 40 years old who had recovered from COVID-19.

The chain carries TRBV10-2 and TRBJ2-1; the D is unclear. Trimming pared 2 bases from V and 4 bases from J, leaving 9 bases between. The CDR3 extends over 14 amino acids. The V gene's germline CDR1 is WSHSY and CDR2 SAAADI. The CDR3 sequence: CASSELDTYNEQFF. The CDR3 nucleotides read TGCGCCAGCAGTGAGCTCGACACATACAATGAGCAGTTCTTC.

This clone was found many times. The chain recombines TRBV11-1 with TRBJ1-6; the D is unclear. Germline lookup yields CDR1 SGHAT and CDR2 FQDESV (reference sequence). The CDR3 loop spans 14 amino acids. V was shortened by 5 bases and J by 8 bases, with 13 bases between the two germline ends. This CDR3 reads CASSLSEGDSPLHF. CDR3 bases: TGTGCCAGCAGCCTGTCGGAGGGTGATTCACCCCTCCACTTT.

This chain connects TRBV7-8 to TRBJ1-1; D is undetermined. The CDR3 has 16 amino acids. The germline V gene has CDR1 SGHVS and CDR2 FQNEAQ. Trimming took off 4 bases at V and 1 base at J, with 16 bases between the two ends. The CDR3 sequence is CASSSEGLTANTEAFF. The CDR3 nucleotides are TGTGCCAGCAGCTCAGAGGGTTTAACTGCGAACACTGAAGCTTTCTTT. The whole variable domain, filled in from reference TRBV7-8 and TRBJ1-1, reads GAGVSQSPRYKVAKRGQDVALRCDPISGHVSLFWYQQALGQGPEFLTYFQNEAQLDKSGLPSDRFFAERPEGSVSTLKIQRTQQEDSAVYLCASSSEGLTANTEAFFGQGTRLTVV.

The V and J genes are TRBV7-9 and TRBJ2-1; 11 bases fit TRBD2. Germline lookup yields CDR1 SEHNR and CDR2 FQNEAQ (reference sequence). V lost 11 bases, J lost 7 bases, and 7 bases stayed unmatched. The CDR3 contains 13 residues. The CDR3 nucleotides are TGTGCCGGCGAGGGACTAGCGGTAAATGAGCAGTTCTTC. This encodes CAGEGLAVNEQFF.

The J gene is TRBJ2-3, the V gene TRBV7-2; 8 bases match TRBD2. The V and J ends lost 5 bases and 1 base, in that order; junction bases with no gene match: 8. This CDR3 is built from 16 residues. Germline CDR1 SGHTA, CDR2 FQGNSA. For the CDR3, the DNA is TGTGCCAGCAGCGCCTCTTCGGGAGGGGGCACAGATACGCAGTATTTT. This codes for CASSASSGGGTDTQYF.

The chain links TRBV30 to TRBJ1-2, with D possibly TRBD1 on 5 matching bases. The CDR3 consists of 14 residues. Per the germline V gene, CDR1 is GTSNPN and CDR2 is SVGIG (reference sequence). The V and J ends lost 0 bases and 6 bases respectively, with 14 bases between them. CDR3 bases: TGTGCCTGGAGTGTACAGGAACGGTGGCATGGCTACACCTTC. This gives the protein CAWSVQERWHGYTF.

This clone appeared a single time. The chain joins TRBV4-2 to TRBJ1-1, with D hard to call. The CDR3 sequence is 16 residues long. V lost 1 base to trimming and J lost 1 base, with 13 bases between them. The germline V gene has CDR1 LGHNA and CDR2 YNFKEQ. CDR3 residues: CASSQGLGRSNTEAFF. DNA of the CDR3: TGTGCCAGCAGCCAAGGTCTCGGCAGGTCGAACACTGAAGCTTTCTTT.

The V call is TRBV6-5, the J call TRBJ2-7; a possible D gene is TRBD2 (5 bases). Per germline, CDR1 MNHEY and CDR2 SVGAGI. This CDR3 spans 12 amino acids. Trimming cost V 6 bases and J 0 bases, with 6 bases left between them. Here the CDR3 reads CASSGDSYEQYF. In DNA, the CDR3 is TGTGCCAGCAGCGGGGACTCCTACGAGCAGTACTTC.

The chain links TRBV5-6 to TRBJ1-5, with D possibly being TRBD1 (6 bases). This CDR3 has 15 residues. The V end was cut by 4 bases, the J end by 2 bases, with 13 bases between. CDR1 is SGHDT, CDR2 YYEEEE, per germline. For the CDR3, the DNA is TGTGCCAGCAGCCTTGATTGGACAGGCAATCAGCCCCAGCATTTT. It is translated as CASSLDWTGNQPQHF.

V usage is TRBV28 and J usage is TRBJ1-5, with 7 bases lining up with TRBD1. The CDR3 has 14 residues. Germline-derived CDR1 and CDR2 are MDHEN and SYDVKM. The trim removed 5 bases at V and 3 bases at J, leaving 4 bases unmatched. The CDR3 reads CASSLGQDNQPQHF. CDR3 DNA sequence: TGTGCCAGCAGTCTCGGACAGGACAATCAGCCCCAGCATTTT.

The V call is TRBV5-1, the J call TRBJ1-2; no reliable D call. CDR3 size: 14 residues. V was pared by 0 bases and J by 5 bases, with 11 bases between. Germline-derived CDR1 and CDR2 are SGHRS and YFSETQ. CDR3 region: CASSLAPGEYGYTF. The CDR3 DNA follows: TGCGCCAGCAGCTTGGCTCCCGGGGAGTATGGCTACACCTTC.

The chain couples TRBV29-1 to TRBJ2-7; D may be TRBD1 (5 bases). V was trimmed by 4 bases and J by 0 bases, leaving 10 bases between them. CDR1 is SQVTM and CDR2 is ANQGSEA in the germline V gene. CDR3 length equals 13 residues. DNA for the CDR3: TGCAGCGTTGGAGGACAAAGCTCCTACGAGCAGTACTTC. As protein: CSVGGQSSYEQYF.

The chain recombines TRBV20-1 with TRBJ1-2; no definite D call. The CDR3 covers 11 residues. Germline CDR1 reads DFQATT; CDR2 reads SNEGSKA (reference sequence). Trimming cost V 2 bases and J 8 bases, with 9 bases left between them. CDR3 in DNA: TGCAGTGCTAGATTGGGCTCCGGCTACACCTTC. The encoded protein is CSARLGSGYTF.

This sequence joins TRBV19 and TRBJ2-3; 12 positions match TRBD2. Germline-derived CDR1 and CDR2 are LNHDA and SQIVND (reference sequence). Losses at the gene ends were 7 bases for V and 3 bases for J; bases not matched to a gene: 8. This CDR3 contains 16 residues. The CDR3 bases are TGTGCCAGTACCCCGCTAGCGGGAGGGCGGACAGATACGCAGTATTTT. Encoded protein: CASTPLAGGRTDTQYF.

The V gene is TRBV7-9, the J gene TRBJ1-3; D may be TRBD1 (6 bases). Germline V lookup: CDR1 SEHNR, CDR2 FQNEAQ (reference sequence). Trimming pared 5 bases from V and 0 bases from J, leaving 14 bases between. The CDR3 runs to 16 residues. The CDR3 coding sequence is TGTGCCAGCAGCCGTGGGGGGGCCCTCTCTGGAAACACCATATATTTT. It encodes CASSRGGALSGNTIYF.

The chain combines TRBV6-5 with TRBJ1-2, with D maybe TRBD1 (5 bases). Trimming left V 10 bases short and J 0 bases short, with 12 bases between. The CDR3 spans 13 residues. The germline CDR1 and CDR2 sequences are MNHEY and SVGAGI. The CDR3 DNA is TGTGCCACCCGGACAACAACTAACTATGGCTACACCTTC. Translated, it gives CATRTTTNYGYTF.

The gene calls are TRBV2 and TRBJ1-5; no clear D gene. V lost 3 bases to trimming and J lost 0 bases, with 6 bases between them. The CDR3 has 14 amino acids. The germline CDR1 and CDR2 sequences are SNHLY and FYNNEI. CDR3 region: CASSEAFSNQPQHF. The CDR3 coding sequence is TGTGCCAGCAGTGAGGCCTTTAGCAATCAGCCCCAGCATTTT.

The CDR3 is CASSYSFSAKNEQFF. CDR3 coding DNA: TGTGCCAGCAGTTACTCTTTTAGCGCCAAGAATGAGCAGTTCTTC. This chain joins TRBV6-5 and TRBJ2-1; D possibly corresponds to TRBD2 (5 bases). CDR1 and CDR2 (germline): MNHEY, SVGAGI. Trimming took 0 bases from V and 7 from J, leaving 13 bases between them. This CDR3 contains 15 residues.

The V and J genes are TRBV6-4 and TRBJ1-5; D not resolved. V shed 1 base and J shed 4 bases, with 5 bases lying between them. Germline loops: CDR1 MRHNA, CDR2 SNTAGT. The CDR3 totals 13 residues. The CDR3 sequence: CASSDFLNQPQHF. The CDR3 DNA follows: TGTGCCAGCAGTGACTTTCTAAATCAGCCCCAGCATTTT.

This clone was counted a few times. The CDR3 sequence: CASSAGATNEKLFF. The DNA of the CDR3 is TGTGCCAGCAGCGCAGGGGCAACTAATGAAAAACTGTTTTTT. This chain connects TRBV9 to TRBJ1-4; possible D gene TRBD1, 6 bases. The CDR3 runs 14 residues. V dropped 3 bases and J dropped 0 bases, with 6 bases sitting between them. Per the germline V gene, CDR1 is SGDLS and CDR2 is YYNGEE.

The chain employs TRBV11-2 and TRBJ2-1, with 12 bases aligning to TRBD2. The V segment lost 6 bases and the J segment 4 bases; nucleotides outside the gene matches: 4. The germline V gene encodes CDR1 SGHAT and CDR2 FQNNGV. CDR3 length: 15 amino acids. The CDR3 here is CASRPTSGRYNEQFF. The DNA of the CDR3 is TGTGCCAGCAGACCAACTAGCGGGAGGTACAATGAGCAGTTCTTC.

This clone has only one observation. The CDR3 loop reads CASRSGQQTGELFF. The CDR3 DNA is TGTGCCAGCAGGTCGGGACAGCAGACCGGGGAGCTGTTTTTT. The chain recombines TRBV6-6 with TRBJ2-2; 7 positions agree with TRBD1. The CDR3 spans 14 residues. Trimming took 6 bases from V and 5 from J; bases not matched to a gene: 6. Per the germline V gene, CDR1 is MNHNY and CDR2 is SVGAGI (reference sequence).

This clone was observed once. The rearrangement links TRBV5-4 to TRBJ2-2; a weak D match, TRBD2 (6 bases). With 6 bases removed from V and 1 base from J, the gap between germline ends came to 16 bases. Germline CDR1 SGHNT, CDR2 YYREEE (reference sequence). The CDR3 spans 16 residues. The CDR3 DNA follows: TGTGCCAGCACTAGGGCCGGGACTGGGAACACCGGGGAGCTGTTTTTT. It translates to CASTRAGTGNTGELFF.

DNA of the CDR3: TGTGCCAGCAGCGCCCGGACAGTAAAGAACACTGAAGCTTTCTTT. Its translation: CASSARTVKNTEAFF. V gene TRBV2 combines with J gene TRBJ1-1, with TRBD1 as a possible D gene (6 bases). The length of the CDR3 is 15 residues. The germline V gene has CDR1 SNHLY and CDR2 FYNNEI. Trimming took off 6 bases at V and 1 base at J, with 15 bases between the two ends.

The chain employs TRBV3-1 (or the pseudogene TRBV3-2) and TRBJ2-7; 9 bases are a match to TRBD2. CDR3 length equals 15 residues. Trimming removed 4 bases from V and 1 base from J; junction bases left unmatched: 5. CDR1 is LGHDT, CDR2 YNNKEL, per germline (reference sequence). The CDR3 is CASSRSSGGSYEQYF. The CDR3 coding sequence is TGTGCCAGCAGCCGCTCGAGCGGGGGGTCCTACGAGCAGTACTTC.

The count of this clone is one. The genes are TRBV28 and TRBJ1-4; D might be TRBD1 (6 bases). V gave up 4 bases and J gave up 2 bases, with 17 bases separating them. The CDR3 totals 17 residues. The V gene's germline CDR1 is MDHEN and CDR2 SYDVKM. The CDR3 spells CASSSYRDPGTNEKLFF. The CDR3 bases are TGTGCCAGCAGTTCCTACAGGGATCCGGGGACTAATGAAAAACTGTTTTTT.

CDR3 residues: CASKLQGADTGELFF. In DNA form, the CDR3 reads TGTGCCAGCAAGCTACAGGGGGCGGATACCGGGGAGCTGTTTTTT. The rearrangement joins TRBV6-5 to TRBJ2-2; 9 nucleotides line up with TRBD1. CDR1 and CDR2 from the germline V gene are MNHEY and SVGAGI. Germline trimming cut 7 bases from V and 5 bases from J; bases unmatched to any gene: 8. The CDR3 length is 15 residues.

The J gene is TRBJ2-7, the V gene TRBV7-9; TRBD2 matches at 8 bases. Germline V gives CDR1 SEHNR, CDR2 FQNEAQ (reference sequence). The CDR3 consists of 14 residues. V was clipped by 1 base and J by 7 bases; unmatched bases: 6. The CDR3 loop reads CASSLVSGVGEQYF. CDR3 DNA sequence: TGTGCCAGCAGCTTAGTTAGCGGGGTCGGGGAGCAGTACTTC.

The V call is TRBV18, the J call TRBJ1-1; D not resolved. This CDR3 comprises 16 residues. From germline, CDR1 is KGHSH and CDR2 LQKENI. V was trimmed by 2 bases and J by 4 bases, leaving 17 bases between them. The DNA of the CDR3 is TGTGCCAGCTCACCAAGGTTCGGGAGAGAGGGCACTGAAGCTTTCTTT. Translated: CASSPRFGREGTEAFF.

In this sample, this clone turned up a few times. The J gene is TRBJ2-7, the V gene TRBV5-1; D possibly corresponds to TRBD2 (5 bases). Germline CDR1 and CDR2: SGHRS and YFSETQ. V was shortened by 0 bases and J by 6 bases, with 13 bases between the two germline ends. The CDR3 covers 14 residues. Here the CDR3 DNA reads TGCGCCAGCAGCTTGGATGTTACGGCGGGCGAGCAGTACTTC. This encodes CASSLDVTAGEQYF.